Here is one TCR beta chain with its context. The CDR3 extends over 13 amino acids. Per germline, CDR1 MDHEN and CDR2 SYDVKM. V was trimmed by 7 bases and J by 1 base, leaving 10 bases between them. These data are taken from a study of blood T cell repertoires in COVID-19. Sequenced by immunoSEQ multiplex PCR; TCRdb stores in-frame clones only, minus some. The repertoire includes about 200,000 clones, 80% of them detected once, and around 5.8% sits in the top ten. Sequenced sample: peripheral blood. The genes are TRBV28 and TRBJ1-2; perhaps TRBD1 as D (6 bases). This receptor was identified in a woman aged 70-85 years with acute or convalescent COVID-19. The DNA for the CDR3 is TGTGCCAGCAAGGGGGGGAATAACTATGGCTACACCTTC. As protein: CASKGGNNYGYTF.